This T cell receptor beta chain was documented in a study of blood T cell repertoires in COVID-19 (dated by TCRdb to 2019 to 2021). Notes on the research overall: The collaborator samples originated in the United States, Italy and Spain and spanned the acute and convalescent phases of COVID-19. Sample metadata almost always included a de-identified subject ID, COVID-19 status, age in years and sex. The prospective study material was composed of cDNA or gDNA derived from T cells, B-cell-depleted T cells, or PBMCs. Where available, HLA class I and class II types were obtained from metadata supplied by the sample provider rather than from assay-based typing. Samples were obtained from the ongoing ImmuneRACE study (first 160 participants) and from over 1,000 subjects provided by 6 global collaborators. The repertoires were released in a freely available public database meant as a resource for research on the immune response to SARS-CoV-2. Deeply sampled blood TCRbeta repertoires from subjects exposed to, actively infected with, or recovered from COVID-19 were included in the dataset.

TCRbeta CDR3 regions were amplified from genomic DNA by means of the immunoSEQ Assay, a bias-controlled multiplex PCR. For the original study's pipeline: The number of nucleated cells in each sample was estimated from the amplification of reference gene primers within the assay. To quantify the absolute abundance of each unique TCRbeta CDR3 rearrangement, sequence reads were collapsed and filtered. For each sample, productive Simpson clonality was calculated by taking the square root of Simpson's diversity index across productive rearrangements. TCRdb's version of the immuneACCESS table is confined to in-frame rearrangements and falls short of the full clone set. An unresolved V gene accounts for under half of the shortfall where checked; the remainder is of unknown origin. The V and J calls and clone size come from that table; D and trimming were worked out from the DNA. Within this sample are approximately 300,000 clones, with approximately 86% of them counted one time only. The biggest ten clones account for approximately 3.8% of the sample.

As for this clone: Its cognate antigen has yet to be identified. Per-base qualities were not stored, and no clone one base away is much larger.

V is cut by 5 bases and J by 10 bases, and the space between the germline ends is 15 bases. The CDR3 holds 13 amino acids from the cysteine to the phenylalanine. Just CDR3 DNA is preserved here, 39 bases in frame from base 1. CDR1 and CDR2 are drawn from the germline V gene: SNHLY, FYNNEI. General findings and caveats noted by the study authors: Clinical and demographic metadata were provided uncurated, with the amount varying by source and participant.

The collaborating institutions used their own protocols to collect whole blood in K2EDTA tubes. For TCRbeta analysis, collaborators shipped samples as frozen whole blood, isolated PBMCs, or DNA extracted from either of those sample types. The TCR sequence derives from a woman aged 50 to 65 with active or convalescent COVID-19. The sequence links TRBV2 to TRBJ2-1; a weak D assignment points to TRBD2 (5 bases agree). Material for sequencing was peripheral blood. The CDR3 region: CASSLGYGGEQFF. The bases read TGTGCCAGCAGTCTGGGGTATGGCGGGGAGCAGTTCTTC.